The 23 T cell receptor beta chains given below trace back to one sample, sequenced in a study of blood T cell repertoires in COVID-19 (TCRdb year 2020). Receptor amplification or capture employed the immunoSEQ multiplex PCR assay. Here the immuneACCESS table is served through TCRdb, limited to in-frame sequences with V and J called. Missing clones are a known gap in these copies; in checked studies unresolved V genes cover under half, and the rest lacks a known reason. The sample data list under 200,000 clones, and 65% to 90% of these were observed just once. The biggest ten clones account for around 8.2% of the sample. Specimen: peripheral blood. The receptors derive from a man aged 60-69 years with acute or convalescent COVID-19.

The chain links TRBV7-8 to TRBJ2-1; a possible D gene is TRBD2 (5 bases). CDR1 and CDR2 (germline): SGHVS, FQNEAQ. V was clipped by 7 bases and J by 4 bases, with 20 bases between them. The CDR3 runs to 16 residues. CDR3 nucleotide sequence: TGTGCCAGCACCAAGGGTATCGGGGTTCAGTACAATGAGCAGTTCTTC. As protein: CASTKGIGVQYNEQFF.

The chain employs TRBV27 and TRBJ1-5, with 7 positions matching TRBD1. CDR1 and CDR2 (germline): MNHEY, SMNVEV (reference sequence). V lost 0 bases to trimming and J lost 6 bases; unmatched junction nucleotides: 8. The CDR3 contains 16 residues. The CDR3, as DNA: TGTGCCAGCAGTTTATCGAGGGCAGGGGGAAGTCAGCCCCAGCATTTT. This sequence encodes CASSLSRAGGSQPQHF.

The chain employs TRBV7-9 and TRBJ2-1; 9 bases map to TRBD2. The CDR3 runs to 15 residues. CDR1 is SEHNR and CDR2 is FQNEAQ in the germline V gene (reference sequence). With V trimmed by 5 bases and J by 7 bases, 9 bases remained unmatched. In DNA, the CDR3 is TGTGCCAGCAGCCCCCTAGCGGGAAATAAAAATGAGCAGTTCTTC. Translating it yields CASSPLAGNKNEQFF.

The V gene is TRBV5-5, the J gene TRBJ2-7; TRBD2 matches 12 bases. With 7 bases clipped from V and 3 bases from J, the junction kept 5 bases outside the gene matches. Per germline, CDR1 SGHKS and CDR2 YYEKEE (reference sequence). The CDR3 length is 14 residues. The CDR3 sequence is CASLKLAGGYEQYF. The CDR3 nucleotides read TGTGCCAGCCTAAAACTAGCGGGAGGCTACGAGCAGTACTTC. Full variable domain (missing parts from reference TRBV5-5 and TRBJ2-7): DAGVTQSPTHLIKTRGQQVTLRCSPISGHKSVSWYQQVLGQGPQFIFQYYEKEERGRGNFPDRFSARQFPNYSSELNVNALLLGDSALYLCASLKLAGGYEQYFGPGTRLTVT.

In its sample, this clone was seen a few times. The chain is built from TRBV3-1 (or the pseudogene TRBV3-2) and TRBJ2-1, with D perhaps matching TRBD2 (6 bases). With 0 bases removed from V and 4 bases from J, the gap between germline ends came to 10 bases. Germline V lookup: CDR1 LGHDT, CDR2 YNNKEL (reference sequence). The CDR3 sequence is 15 residues long. For the CDR3, the DNA is TGTGCCAGCAGCCAAGACGGGAGTGGGTACAATGAGCAGTTCTTC. This gives the protein CASSQDGSGYNEQFF.

The genes are TRBV30 and TRBJ2-3; D perhaps matches TRBD1 (5 bases). The germline V and J ends were trimmed by 4 bases and 0 bases, with 11 bases remaining between them. Germline CDR1 is GTSNPN and CDR2 is SVGIG (reference sequence). This CDR3 has 14 residues. CDR3 nucleotide sequence: TGTGCCTGGAATGGGGCCGCTAGCACAGATACGCAGTATTTT. This translates into CAWNGAASTDTQYF.

The rearrangement joins TRBV28 to TRBJ1-5, with D possibly being TRBD1 (6 bases). The CDR3 is 13 residues long. V lost 6 bases to trimming and J lost 11 bases, with 17 bases between them. The germline V gene has CDR1 MDHEN and CDR2 SYDVKM. This CDR3 reads CASRDDRSRAQHF. The CDR3, as DNA: TGTGCCAGCAGGGACGACAGGTCGCGGGCCCAGCATTTT.

This clone was seen just once. The CDR3 DNA follows: TGTGCCAGTAGTAAACTAGCGGGACCACCTTCCGGGGAGCTGTTTTTT. This codes for CASSKLAGPPSGELFF. This sequence joins TRBV19 and TRBJ2-2; 10 bases match TRBD2. Trimming at V came to 4 bases and at J to 6 bases, leaving 8 bases not matched to a gene. This CDR3 is built from 16 residues. The germline V gene has CDR1 LNHDA and CDR2 SQIVND (reference sequence).

V is TRBV28 and J is TRBJ2-5, with D perhaps matching TRBD2 (5 bases). V was pared by 6 bases and J by 4 bases, with 21 bases between. Germline V gives CDR1 MDHEN, CDR2 SYDVKM. This CDR3 comprises 16 residues. The CDR3 coding sequence is TGTGCCAGCAGCGCACAACGGGCCCCCGAGGGAGAGACCCAGTACTTC. It yields the protein CASSAQRAPEGETQYF.

The sample holds one count of this clone. This CDR3 is CAWSPGQANTGELFF. In nucleotides, the CDR3 is TGTGCCTGGAGCCCGGGACAGGCGAACACCGGGGAGCTGTTTTTT. V is TRBV30 and J is TRBJ2-2, with TRBD1 identical over 8 bases. The V and J ends lost 3 bases and 0 bases, in that order; junction bases with no gene match: 3. CDR1 and CDR2 from the germline V gene are GTSNPN and SVGIG (reference sequence). The CDR3 length is 15 residues.

The sample holds one count of this clone. The chain recombines TRBV24-1 with TRBJ1-5; D perhaps matches TRBD1 (5 bases). V was pared by 4 bases and J by 2 bases, with 17 bases between. This CDR3 is built from 17 residues. Germline CDR1 reads KGHDR; CDR2 reads SFDVKD. CDR3 loop: CATSDPGHPGGNQPQHF. As DNA, the CDR3 is TGTGCCACCAGTGACCCAGGACACCCGGGTGGCAATCAGCCCCAGCATTTT.

The V gene is TRBV2, the J gene TRBJ2-5; 11 positions match TRBD1. Germline CDR1 and CDR2: SNHLY and FYNNEI. Germline trimming cut 11 bases from V and 1 base from J; bases unmatched to any gene: 3. The length of the CDR3 is 13 residues. The CDR3 here is CASGQGVQETQYF. In DNA form, the CDR3 reads TGTGCCTCGGGACAGGGGGTCCAAGAGACCCAGTACTTC.

The chain couples TRBV30 to TRBJ1-4; 8 nucleotides agree with TRBD1. With V trimmed by 2 bases and J by 0 bases, 5 bases remained unmatched. The CDR3 runs to 16 residues. Germline values: CDR1 GTSNPN, CDR2 SVGIG (reference sequence). The CDR3 reads CAWSSHRGATNEKLFF. CDR3 coding DNA: TGTGCCTGGAGTTCCCACAGGGGGGCAACTAATGAAAAACTGTTTTTT.

The chain carries TRBV18 and TRBJ2-7, with D possibly matching TRBD1 (5 bases). With 1 base removed from V and 5 bases from J, the gap between germline ends came to 6 bases. The CDR3 runs to 12 residues. Looked up from germline, CDR1 is KGHSH and CDR2 is LQKENI. The CDR3 here is CASSPRGNEQYF. The CDR3 DNA is TGTGCCAGCTCACCACGGGGCAACGAGCAGTACTTC.

This clone turned up a few times. The chain has TRBV5-1 and TRBJ2-7, with D possibly matching TRBD1 (5 bases). This CDR3 is built from 14 residues. V was shortened by 0 bases and J by 6 bases, with 13 bases between the two germline ends. CDR1 is SGHRS, CDR2 YFSETQ, per germline. The CDR3 DNA sequence: TGCGCCAGCAGCTTGGAGAGCAGGGTCTCCGAGCAGTACTTC. It yields the protein CASSLESRVSEQYF.

This clone was counted between two and nine times. The rearrangement links TRBV11-2 to TRBJ1-2, with 7 nucleotides matching TRBD1. The germline V gene has CDR1 SGHAT and CDR2 FQNNGV. The V gene end was trimmed by 5 bases and the J gene end by 4 bases; junction bases not matched to a gene: 13. The CDR3 extends over 16 amino acids. CDR3 in amino acids: CASSGLGNRGIYGYTF. For the CDR3, the DNA is TGTGCCAGCAGCGGACTTGGCAACAGGGGCATCTATGGCTACACCTTC.

This clone was observed a single time. The chain uses TRBV6-5 and TRBJ2-1, with a possible D match to TRBD2 (5 bases). The CDR3 has 13 amino acids. V was cut by 0 bases and J by 10 bases, with 10 bases left in between. The germline V gene encodes CDR1 MNHEY and CDR2 SVGAGI. The chain's CDR3 is CASSYSTSFEQFF. In nucleotides, the CDR3 is TGTGCCAGCAGTTACTCCACTAGTTTCGAGCAGTTCTTC.

The chain links TRBV9 to TRBJ1-6; possibly TRBD1 for D (5 bases). This CDR3 is 13 amino acids long. Germline assignment: CDR1 SGDLS and CDR2 YYNGEE. V dropped 3 bases and J dropped 9 bases, with 10 bases sitting between them. CDR3 residues: CASSGTRVSPLHF. CDR3 coding DNA: TGTGCCAGCAGCGGGACAAGGGTTTCACCCCTCCACTTT.

V gene TRBV11-2 combines with J gene TRBJ1-1, with TRBD1 identical over 8 bases. Looked up from germline, CDR1 is SGHAT and CDR2 is FQNNGV. V shed 6 bases and J 1 base; nucleotides not matched to a gene: 4. The CDR3 length is 14 residues. The DNA of the CDR3 is TGTGCCAGCAGTCAGGGGGCGAAGAACACTGAAGCTTTCTTT. Amino acids: CASSQGAKNTEAFF. The full variable domain, completed using reference TRBV11-2 and TRBJ1-1, is EAGVAQSPRYKIIEKRQSVAFWCNPISGHATLYWYQQILGQGPKLLIQFQNNGVVDDSQLPKDRFSAERLKGVDSTLKIQPAKLEDSAVYLCASSQGAKNTEAFFGQGTRLTVV.

As for this clone: Additional DNA sequences in this sample encode the identical CDR3. J is TRBJ1-2 and V is TRBV27; D unresolved. This CDR3 region has 13 residues. The V and J ends lost 6 bases and 1 base respectively, with 9 bases between them. Germline loops: CDR1 MNHEY, CDR2 SMNVEV (reference sequence). The CDR3 region has the DNA TGTGCCAGCAGCATCGATAGTAACTATGGCTACACCTTC. It codes for CASSIDSNYGYTF.

The rearrangement links TRBV18 to TRBJ2-4; 9 bases are shared with TRBD1. Germline V gene data show CDR1 as KGHSH and CDR2 as LQKENI. This CDR3 has 13 amino acids. V was clipped by 3 bases and J by 6 bases; unmatched bases: 0. The CDR3 reads CASSPDRGNIQYF. The CDR3 bases are TGTGCCAGCTCACCGGACAGGGGAAACATTCAGTACTTC.

The sample holds one count of this clone. The chain joins TRBV24-1 to TRBJ2-7; D may be TRBD1 (5 bases). The V and J ends lost 4 bases and 2 bases respectively, with 14 bases between them. This CDR3 comprises 15 residues. Germline loops: CDR1 KGHDR, CDR2 SFDVKD. CDR3 DNA sequence: TGTGCCACCAGTGACCAGAGGACACTAACCTACGAGCAGTACTTC. Residues: CATSDQRTLTYEQYF.

V usage is TRBV5-1 and J usage is TRBJ2-1, with D possibly being TRBD2 (6 bases). The germline CDR1 and CDR2 sequences are SGHRS and YFSETQ. Trimming took 3 bases from V and 7 from J, leaving 17 bases between them. The CDR3 contains 15 residues. Here the CDR3 reads CASSWDGTGRNEQFF. In nucleotides, the CDR3 is TGCGCCAGCAGCTGGGATGGGACTGGGAGGAATGAGCAGTTCTTC.